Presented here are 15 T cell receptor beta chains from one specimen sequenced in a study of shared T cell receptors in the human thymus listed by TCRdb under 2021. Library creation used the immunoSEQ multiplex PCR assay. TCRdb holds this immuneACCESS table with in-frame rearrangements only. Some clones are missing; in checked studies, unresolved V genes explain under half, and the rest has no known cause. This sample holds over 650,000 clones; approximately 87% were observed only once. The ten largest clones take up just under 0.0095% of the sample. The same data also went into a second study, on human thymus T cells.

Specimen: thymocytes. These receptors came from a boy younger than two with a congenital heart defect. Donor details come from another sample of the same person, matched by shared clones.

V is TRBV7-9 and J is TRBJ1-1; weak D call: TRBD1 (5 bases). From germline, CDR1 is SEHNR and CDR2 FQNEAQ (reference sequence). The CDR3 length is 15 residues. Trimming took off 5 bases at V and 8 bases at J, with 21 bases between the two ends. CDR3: CASSDIFFAGGEAFF. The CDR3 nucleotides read TGTGCCAGCAGCGACATTTTTTTCGCTGGGGGGGAAGCTTTCTTT.

Here the CDR3 DNA reads TGTGCCAGCAGTTTCGGATGGGTCCGGGACATTTTAGGCTATGGCTACACCTTC. Its protein is CASSFGWVRDILGYGYTF. The chain has TRBV28 and TRBJ1-2; D possibly corresponds to TRBD1 (6 bases). V dropped 3 bases and J dropped 4 bases, with 24 bases sitting between them. CDR1 is MDHEN, CDR2 SYDVKM, per germline. The length of the CDR3 is 18 residues.

Here the CDR3 reads CAISESNLEGYTF. The CDR3 DNA sequence: TGTGCCATCAGTGAGTCGAACCTTGAGGGCTACACCTTC. The chain joins TRBV10-3 to TRBJ1-2; unclear D gene. The CDR3 has 13 amino acids. Germline CDR1 and CDR2: ENHRY and SYGVKD. Trimming took 0 bases from V and 8 from J, leaving 10 bases between them.

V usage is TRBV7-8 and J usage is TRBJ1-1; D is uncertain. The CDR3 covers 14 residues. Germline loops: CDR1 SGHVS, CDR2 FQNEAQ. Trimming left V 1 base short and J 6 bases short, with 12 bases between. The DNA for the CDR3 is TGTGCCAGCAGCTTAGTCCGGGATTGCGCTGAAGCTTTCTTT. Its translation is CASSLVRDCAEAFF.

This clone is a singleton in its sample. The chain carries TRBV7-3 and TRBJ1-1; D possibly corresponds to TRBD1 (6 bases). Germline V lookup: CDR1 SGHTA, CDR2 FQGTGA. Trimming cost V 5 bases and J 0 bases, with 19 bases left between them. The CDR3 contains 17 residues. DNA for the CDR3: TGTGCCAGCAGCACCGGCGGGGGGGGCCCATTGAACACTGAAGCTTTCTTT. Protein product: CASSTGGGGPLNTEAFF.

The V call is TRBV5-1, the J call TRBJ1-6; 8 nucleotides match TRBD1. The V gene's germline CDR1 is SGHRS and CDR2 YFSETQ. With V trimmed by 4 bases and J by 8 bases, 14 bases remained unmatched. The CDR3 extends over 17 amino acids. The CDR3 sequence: CASSPTSITGGDSPLHF. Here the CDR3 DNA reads TGCGCCAGCAGCCCCACATCCATTACAGGGGGAGATTCACCCCTCCACTTT.

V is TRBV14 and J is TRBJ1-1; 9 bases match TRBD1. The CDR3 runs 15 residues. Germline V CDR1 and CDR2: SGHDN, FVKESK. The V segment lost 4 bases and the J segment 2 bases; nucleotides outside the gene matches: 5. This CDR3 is CASSLQGAGNTEAFF. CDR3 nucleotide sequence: TGTGCCAGCAGCCTACAGGGGGCGGGTAACACTGAAGCTTTCTTT. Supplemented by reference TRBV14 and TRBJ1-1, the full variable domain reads EAGVTQFPSHSVIEKGQTVTLRCDPISGHDNLYWYRRVMGKEIKFLLHFVKESKQDESGMPNNRFLAERTGGTYSTLKVQPAELEDSGVYFCASSLQGAGNTEAFFGQGTRLTVV.

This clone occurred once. This chain's CDR3 is CASSYEWGGADTQYF. DNA of the CDR3: TGTGCCAGCAGTTATGAATGGGGGGGGGCAGATACGCAGTATTTT. The rearrangement uses TRBV27 and TRBJ2-3, with 7 bases aligning to TRBD2. CDR3 size: 15 residues. The V gene end was trimmed by 4 bases and the J gene end by 4 bases; junction bases not matched to a gene: 8. Germline CDR1 reads MNHEY; CDR2 reads SMNVEV (reference sequence).

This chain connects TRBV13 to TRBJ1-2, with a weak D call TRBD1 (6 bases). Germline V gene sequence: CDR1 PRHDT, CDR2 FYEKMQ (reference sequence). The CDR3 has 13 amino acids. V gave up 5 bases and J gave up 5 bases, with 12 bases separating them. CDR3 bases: TGTGCCAGCAGCGTGGGACACCTTTATGGCTACACCTTC. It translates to CASSVGHLYGYTF.

This chain's CDR3 is CASSQGDRNTEAFF. CDR3 bases: TGCGCCAGCAGCCAAGGGGACAGGAACACTGAAGCTTTCTTT. The V and J genes are TRBV4-1 and TRBJ1-1; 7 bases line up with TRBD1. V dropped 1 base and J dropped 1; count of bases not matched to a gene: 0. Germline CDR1 and CDR2: MGHRA and YSYEKL. This CDR3 comprises 14 residues.

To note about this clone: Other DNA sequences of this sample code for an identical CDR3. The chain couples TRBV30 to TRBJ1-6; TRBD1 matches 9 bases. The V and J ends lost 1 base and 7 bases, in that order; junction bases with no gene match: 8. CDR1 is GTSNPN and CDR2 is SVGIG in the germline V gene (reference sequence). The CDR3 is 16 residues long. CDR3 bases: TGTGCCTGGAGTGGCCCAGGACAGGGGTTAAATTCACCCCTCCACTTT. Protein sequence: CAWSGPGQGLNSPLHF.

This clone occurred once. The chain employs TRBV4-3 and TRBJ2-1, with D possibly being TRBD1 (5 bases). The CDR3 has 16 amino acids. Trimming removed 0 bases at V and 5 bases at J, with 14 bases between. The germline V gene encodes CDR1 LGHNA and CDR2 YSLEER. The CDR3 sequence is CASSQESYSGHNEQFF. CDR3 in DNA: TGCGCCAGCAGCCAAGAGTCCTATTCAGGGCACAATGAGCAGTTCTTC.

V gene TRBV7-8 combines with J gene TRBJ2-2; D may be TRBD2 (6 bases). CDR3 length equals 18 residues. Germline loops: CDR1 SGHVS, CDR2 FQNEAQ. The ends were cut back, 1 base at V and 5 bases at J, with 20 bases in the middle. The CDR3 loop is CASSLGSREAGYTGELFF. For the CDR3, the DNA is TGTGCCAGCAGCTTAGGGTCCCGTGAAGCGGGTTATACCGGGGAGCTGTTTTTT.

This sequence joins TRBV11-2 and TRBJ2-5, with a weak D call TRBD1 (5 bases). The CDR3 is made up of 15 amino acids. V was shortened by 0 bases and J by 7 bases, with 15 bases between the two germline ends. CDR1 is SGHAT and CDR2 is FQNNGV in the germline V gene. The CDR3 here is CASSLDPRGGGTQYF. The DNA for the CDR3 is TGTGCCAGCAGCTTAGATCCAAGGGGCGGTGGGACCCAGTACTTC. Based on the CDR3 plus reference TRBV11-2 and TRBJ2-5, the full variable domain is EAGVAQSPRYKIIEKRQSVAFWCNPISGHATLYWYQQILGQGPKLLIQFQNNGVVDDSQLPKDRFSAERLKGVDSTLKIQPAKLEDSAVYLCASSLDPRGGGTQYFGPGTRLLVL.

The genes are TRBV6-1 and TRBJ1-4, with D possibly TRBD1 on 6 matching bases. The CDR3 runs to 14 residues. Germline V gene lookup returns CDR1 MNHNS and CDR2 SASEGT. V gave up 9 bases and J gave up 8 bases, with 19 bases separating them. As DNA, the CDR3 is TGTGCCAGTACCCCGGGGGGGCTTGGAGAAAAACTGTTTTTT. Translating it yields CASTPGGLGEKLFF.